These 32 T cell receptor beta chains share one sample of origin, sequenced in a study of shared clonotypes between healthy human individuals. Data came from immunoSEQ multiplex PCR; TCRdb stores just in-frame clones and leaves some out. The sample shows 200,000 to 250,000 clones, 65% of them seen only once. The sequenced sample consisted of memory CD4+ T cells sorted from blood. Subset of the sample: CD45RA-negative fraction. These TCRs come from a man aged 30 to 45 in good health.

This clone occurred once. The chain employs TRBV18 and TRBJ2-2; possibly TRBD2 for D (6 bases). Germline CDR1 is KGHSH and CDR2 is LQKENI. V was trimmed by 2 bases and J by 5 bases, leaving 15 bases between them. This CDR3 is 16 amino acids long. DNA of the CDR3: TGTGCCAGCTCACCATTTGGACCAGGAGGGACCGGGGAGCTGTTTTTT. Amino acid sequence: CASSPFGPGGTGELFF.

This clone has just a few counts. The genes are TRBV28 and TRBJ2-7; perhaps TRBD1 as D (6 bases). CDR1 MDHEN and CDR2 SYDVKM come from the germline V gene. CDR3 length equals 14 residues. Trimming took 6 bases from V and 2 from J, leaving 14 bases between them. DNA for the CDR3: TGTGCCAGCAGAGGACAGCTCCTGACCTACGAGCAGTACTTC. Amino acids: CASRGQLLTYEQYF.

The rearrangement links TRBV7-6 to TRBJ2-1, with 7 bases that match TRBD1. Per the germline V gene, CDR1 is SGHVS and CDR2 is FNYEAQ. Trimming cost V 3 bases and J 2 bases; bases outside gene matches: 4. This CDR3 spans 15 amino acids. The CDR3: CASSLTGIAYNEQFF. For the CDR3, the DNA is TGTGCCAGCAGCTTGACAGGGATCGCCTACAATGAGCAGTTCTTC. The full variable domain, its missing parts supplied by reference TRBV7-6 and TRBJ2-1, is GAGVSQSPRYKVTKRGQDVALRCDPISGHVSLYWYRQALGQGPEFLTYFNYEAQQDKSGLPNDRFSAERPEGSISTLTIQRTEQRDSAMYRCASSLTGIAYNEQFFGPGTRLTVL.

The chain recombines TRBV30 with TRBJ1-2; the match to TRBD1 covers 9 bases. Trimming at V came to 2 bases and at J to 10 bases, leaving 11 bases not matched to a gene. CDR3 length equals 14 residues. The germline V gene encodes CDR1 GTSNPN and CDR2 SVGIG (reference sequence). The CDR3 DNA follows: TGTGCCTGGAGTACCGGGGACAGGGATTTTTTCTACACCTTC. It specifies CAWSTGDRDFFYTF.

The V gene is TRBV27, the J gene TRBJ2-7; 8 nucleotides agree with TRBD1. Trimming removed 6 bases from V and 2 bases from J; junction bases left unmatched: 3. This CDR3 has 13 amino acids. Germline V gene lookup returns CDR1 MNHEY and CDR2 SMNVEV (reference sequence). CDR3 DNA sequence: TGTGCCAGCAGGGCGACAGGGGCCTACGAGCAGTACTTC. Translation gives CASRATGAYEQYF.

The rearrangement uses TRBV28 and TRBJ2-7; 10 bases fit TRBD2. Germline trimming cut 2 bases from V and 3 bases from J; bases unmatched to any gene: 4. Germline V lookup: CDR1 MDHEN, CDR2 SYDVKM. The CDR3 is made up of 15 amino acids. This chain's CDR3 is CASSLPSGRIYEQYF. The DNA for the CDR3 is TGTGCCAGCAGTTTACCTAGCGGGAGAATCTACGAGCAGTACTTC.

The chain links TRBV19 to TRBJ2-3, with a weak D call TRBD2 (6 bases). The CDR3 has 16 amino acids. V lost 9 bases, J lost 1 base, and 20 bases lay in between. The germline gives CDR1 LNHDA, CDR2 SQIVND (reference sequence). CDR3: CASGLSGRRGTDTQYF. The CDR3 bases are TGTGCCAGCGGCCTGAGTGGGAGGAGAGGCACAGATACGCAGTATTTT.

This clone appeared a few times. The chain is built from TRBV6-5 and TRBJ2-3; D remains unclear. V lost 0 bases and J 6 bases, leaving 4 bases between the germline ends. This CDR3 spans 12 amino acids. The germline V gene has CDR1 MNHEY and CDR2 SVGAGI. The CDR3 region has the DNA TGTGCCAGCAGTTACTCATGGGATACGCAGTATTTT. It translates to CASSYSWDTQYF.

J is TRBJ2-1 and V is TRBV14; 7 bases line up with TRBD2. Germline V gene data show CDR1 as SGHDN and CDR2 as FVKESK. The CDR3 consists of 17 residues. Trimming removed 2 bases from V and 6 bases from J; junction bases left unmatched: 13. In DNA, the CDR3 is TGTGCCAGCAGCCAACAGCACAGCGGGATGCTTTTCAATGAGCAGTTCTTC. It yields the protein CASSQQHSGMLFNEQFF.

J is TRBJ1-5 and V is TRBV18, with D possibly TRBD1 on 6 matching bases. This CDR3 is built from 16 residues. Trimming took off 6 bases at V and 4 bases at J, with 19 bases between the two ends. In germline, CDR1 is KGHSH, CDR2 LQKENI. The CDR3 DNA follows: TGTGCCAGCTCCCCGCTGGACAGAGATTTAAATCAGCCCCAGCATTTT. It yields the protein CASSPLDRDLNQPQHF.

CDR3: CASSLGRDGYEQYF. CDR3 nucleotide sequence: TGTGCCAGCAGCTTAGGCAGGGACGGGTACGAGCAGTACTTC. V and J are TRBV7-2 and TRBJ2-7; D could derive from TRBD1 or TRBD2 (5 bases each). The CDR3 runs to 14 residues. Germline V gene sequence: CDR1 SGHTA, CDR2 FQGNSA. V dropped 1 base and J dropped 4 bases, with 11 bases sitting between them.

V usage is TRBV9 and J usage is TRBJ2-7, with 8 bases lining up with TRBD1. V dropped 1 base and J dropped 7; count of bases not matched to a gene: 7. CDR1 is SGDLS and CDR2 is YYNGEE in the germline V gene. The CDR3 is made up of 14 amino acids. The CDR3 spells CASSVFDRGREQYF. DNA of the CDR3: TGTGCCAGCAGCGTATTCGACAGGGGCAGGGAGCAGTACTTC. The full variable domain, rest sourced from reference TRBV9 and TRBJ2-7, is DSGVTQTPKHLITATGQRVTLRCSPRSGDLSVYWYQQSLDQGLQFLIQYYNGEERAKGNILERFSAQQFPDLHSELNLSSLELGDSALYFCASSVFDRGREQYFGPGTRLTVT.

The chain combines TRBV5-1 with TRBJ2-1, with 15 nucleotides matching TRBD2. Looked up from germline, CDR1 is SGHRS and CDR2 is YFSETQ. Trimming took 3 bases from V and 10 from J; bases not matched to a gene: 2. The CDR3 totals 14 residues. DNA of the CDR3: TGCGCCAGCAGCTCCGGGACTAGCGGGAGGGAGCAGTTCTTC. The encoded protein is CASSSGTSGREQFF. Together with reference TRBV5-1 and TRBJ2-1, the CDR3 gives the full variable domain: KAGVTQTPRYLIKTRGQQVTLSCSPISGHRSVSWYQQTPGQGLQFLFEYFSETQRNKGNFPGRFSGRQFSNSRSEMNVSTLELGDSALYLCASSSGTSGREQFFGPGTRLTVL.

The CDR3 loop is CASSFRGGLRTDTQYF. DNA for the CDR3: TGTGCCAGCAGCTTTCGGGGGGGCCTCCGGACAGATACGCAGTATTTT. This chain uses TRBV11-2 with TRBJ2-3, with 8 bases that match TRBD2. The CDR3 is made up of 16 amino acids. The V gene end was trimmed by 3 bases and the J gene end by 3 bases; junction bases not matched to a gene: 8. Looked up from germline, CDR1 is SGHAT and CDR2 is FQNNGV.

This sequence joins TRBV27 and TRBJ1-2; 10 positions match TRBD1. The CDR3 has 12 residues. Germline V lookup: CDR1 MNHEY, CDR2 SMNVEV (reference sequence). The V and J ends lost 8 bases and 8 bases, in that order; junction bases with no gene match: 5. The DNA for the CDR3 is TGTGCCAGCCGGGACAGGGGACGGGGCTACACCTTC. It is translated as CASRDRGRGYTF.

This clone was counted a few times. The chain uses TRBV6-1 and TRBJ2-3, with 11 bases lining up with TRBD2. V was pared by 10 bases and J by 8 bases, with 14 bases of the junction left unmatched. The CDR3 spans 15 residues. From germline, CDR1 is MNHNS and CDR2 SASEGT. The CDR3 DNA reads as TGTGCCACCGGCCCCATAGCGGGAGGGTTCGTTACGCAGTATTTT. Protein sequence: CATGPIAGGFVTQYF.

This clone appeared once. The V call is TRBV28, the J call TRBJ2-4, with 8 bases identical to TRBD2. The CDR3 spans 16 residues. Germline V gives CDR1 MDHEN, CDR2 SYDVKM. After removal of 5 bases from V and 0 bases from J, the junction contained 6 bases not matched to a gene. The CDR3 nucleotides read TGTGCCAGCAGTCTGGCGGGGGGACTAGCCAAAAACATTCAGTACTTC. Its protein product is CASSLAGGLAKNIQYF.

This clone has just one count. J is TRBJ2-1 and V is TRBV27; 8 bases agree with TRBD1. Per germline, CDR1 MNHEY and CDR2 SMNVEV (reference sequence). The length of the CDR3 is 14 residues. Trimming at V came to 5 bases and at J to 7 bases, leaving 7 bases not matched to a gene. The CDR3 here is CASSPWDRRNEQFF. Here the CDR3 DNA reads TGTGCCAGCAGTCCATGGGACAGGAGGAATGAGCAGTTCTTC.

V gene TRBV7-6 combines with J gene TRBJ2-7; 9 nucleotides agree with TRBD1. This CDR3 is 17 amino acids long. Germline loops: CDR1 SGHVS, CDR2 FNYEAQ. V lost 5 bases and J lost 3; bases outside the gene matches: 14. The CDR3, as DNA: TGTGCCAGCAGCCGAACTTATCCGGGACAGGGAGGCTACGAGCAGTACTTC. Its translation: CASSRTYPGQGGYEQYF.

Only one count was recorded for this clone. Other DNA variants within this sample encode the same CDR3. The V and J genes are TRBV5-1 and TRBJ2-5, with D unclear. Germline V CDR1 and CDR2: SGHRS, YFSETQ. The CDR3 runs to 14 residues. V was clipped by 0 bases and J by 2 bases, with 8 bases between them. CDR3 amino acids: CASSLVPDQETQYF. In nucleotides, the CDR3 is TGCGCCAGCAGCTTGGTTCCAGATCAAGAGACCCAGTACTTC. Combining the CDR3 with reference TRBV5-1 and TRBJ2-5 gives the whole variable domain KAGVTQTPRYLIKTRGQQVTLSCSPISGHRSVSWYQQTPGQGLQFLFEYFSETQRNKGNFPGRFSGRQFSNSRSEMNVSTLELGDSALYLCASSLVPDQETQYFGPGTRLLVL.

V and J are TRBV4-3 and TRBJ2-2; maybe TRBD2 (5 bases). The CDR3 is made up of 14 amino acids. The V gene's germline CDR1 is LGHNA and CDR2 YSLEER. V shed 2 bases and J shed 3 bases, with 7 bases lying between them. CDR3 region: CASSQNGDTGELFF. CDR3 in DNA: TGCGCCAGCAGCCAAAACGGGGACACCGGGGAGCTGTTTTTT.

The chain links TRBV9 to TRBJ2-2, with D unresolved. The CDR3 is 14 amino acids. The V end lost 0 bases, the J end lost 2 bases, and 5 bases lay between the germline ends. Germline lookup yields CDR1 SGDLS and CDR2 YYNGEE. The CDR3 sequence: CASSVGPNTGELFF. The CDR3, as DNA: TGTGCCAGCAGCGTAGGGCCTAACACCGGGGAGCTGTTTTTT.

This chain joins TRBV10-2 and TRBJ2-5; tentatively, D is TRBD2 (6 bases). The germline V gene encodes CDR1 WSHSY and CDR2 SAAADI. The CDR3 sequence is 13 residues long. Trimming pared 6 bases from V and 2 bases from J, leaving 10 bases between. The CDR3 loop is CASSGTRQETQYF. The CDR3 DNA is TGCGCCAGCAGCGGGACTCGACAAGAGACCCAGTACTTC.

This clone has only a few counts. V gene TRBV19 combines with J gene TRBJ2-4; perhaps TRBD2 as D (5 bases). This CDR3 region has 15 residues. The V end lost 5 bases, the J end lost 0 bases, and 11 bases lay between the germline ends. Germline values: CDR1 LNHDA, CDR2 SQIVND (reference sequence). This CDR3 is CASSDHGVAKNIQYF. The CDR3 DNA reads TGTGCCAGTAGTGACCACGGGGTAGCCAAAAACATTCAGTACTTC.

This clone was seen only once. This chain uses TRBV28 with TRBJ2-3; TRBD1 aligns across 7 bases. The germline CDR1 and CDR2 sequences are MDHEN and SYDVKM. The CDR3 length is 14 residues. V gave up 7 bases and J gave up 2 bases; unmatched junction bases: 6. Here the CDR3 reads CASTLGQNTDTQYF. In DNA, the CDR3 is TGTGCCAGCACCTTGGGACAGAACACAGATACGCAGTATTTT.

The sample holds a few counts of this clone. In DNA form, the CDR3 reads TGTGCCAGCAGTTCACGGAATCCCTACGAGCAGTACTTC. Translating it yields CASSSRNPYEQYF. The chain has TRBV28 and TRBJ2-7; D gene unclear. The V gene lost 4 bases and the J gene lost 2 bases, with 9 bases spanning the gap. The CDR3 contains 13 residues. Germline CDR1 and CDR2: MDHEN and SYDVKM.

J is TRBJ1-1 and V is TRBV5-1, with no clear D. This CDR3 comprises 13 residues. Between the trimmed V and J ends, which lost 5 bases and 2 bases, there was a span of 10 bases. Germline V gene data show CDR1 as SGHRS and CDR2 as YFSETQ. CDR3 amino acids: CASRLDVNTEAFF. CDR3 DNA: TGCGCCAGCAGGCTGGACGTAAACACTGAAGCTTTCTTT. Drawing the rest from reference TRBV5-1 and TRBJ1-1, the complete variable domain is KAGVTQTPRYLIKTRGQQVTLSCSPISGHRSVSWYQQTPGQGLQFLFEYFSETQRNKGNFPGRFSGRQFSNSRSEMNVSTLELGDSALYLCASRLDVNTEAFFGQGTRLTVV.

In nucleotides, the CDR3 is TGTGCCAGCAGTGTAGGGACAGGGGGCCTGGGAGCTTTCTTT. It specifies CASSVGTGGLGAFF. The chain has TRBV6-1 and TRBJ1-1, with TRBD1 matching over 12 bases. V trimming: 4 bases; J trimming: 10 bases; junction bases outside the gene matches: 7. CDR3 size: 14 residues. Per germline, CDR1 MNHNS and CDR2 SASEGT.

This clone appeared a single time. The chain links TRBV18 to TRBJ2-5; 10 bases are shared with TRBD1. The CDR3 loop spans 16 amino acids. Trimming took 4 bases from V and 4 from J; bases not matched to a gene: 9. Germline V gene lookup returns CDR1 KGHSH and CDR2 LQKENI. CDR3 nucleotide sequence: TGTGCCAGCTCACGCGGGACAGGGGCAAACGGAGAGACCCAGTACTTC. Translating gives CASSRGTGANGETQYF.

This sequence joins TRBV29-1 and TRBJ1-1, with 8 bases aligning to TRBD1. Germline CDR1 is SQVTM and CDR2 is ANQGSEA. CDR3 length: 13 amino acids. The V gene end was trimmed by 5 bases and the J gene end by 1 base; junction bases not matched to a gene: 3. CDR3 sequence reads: CSVWTGTNTEAFF. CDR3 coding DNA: TGCAGCGTTTGGACAGGGACGAACACTGAAGCTTTCTTT.

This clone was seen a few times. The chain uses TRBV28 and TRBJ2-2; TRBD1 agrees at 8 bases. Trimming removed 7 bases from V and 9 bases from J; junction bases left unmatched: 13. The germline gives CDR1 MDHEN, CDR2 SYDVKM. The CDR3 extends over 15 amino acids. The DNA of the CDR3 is TGTGCCAGCATTAACGGCGACAGGGGAGATAGGGAGCTGTTTTTT. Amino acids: CASINGDRGDRELFF.

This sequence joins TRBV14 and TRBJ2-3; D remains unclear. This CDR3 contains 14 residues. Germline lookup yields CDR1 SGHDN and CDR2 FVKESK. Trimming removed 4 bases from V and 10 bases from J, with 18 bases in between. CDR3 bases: TGTGCCAGCAGCCTAACCCATCTAGACGCAGCGCAGTATTTT. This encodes CASSLTHLDAAQYF.